Following are 20 T cell receptor beta chains from one sample sequenced in a study of human T cells and chemical hapten exposure. TCRdb reprocessed the RACE reads via MiXCR and lists one record per CDR3 protein. The repertoire holds some 340,000 distinct CDR3 sequences, roughly 6.9% seen once, with less than 10% in the top ten. Time point: patch test 1, 2 weeks after DPC sensitization. Described treatment: therapeutic diphenylcyclopropenone sensitization with weekly scalp DPC. This material consisted of whole blood, taken in connection with sensitization to the hapten diphenylcyclopropenone (DPC). Receptor source: a woman under 30 with alopecia areata. Some clones in this sample may be carry-over from other donors' samples.

The chain links TRBV29-1 to TRBJ1-1; no firm D call. The V and J ends lost 6 bases and 1 base respectively, with 6 bases between them. The CDR3 runs 11 residues. Germline lookup yields CDR1 SQVTM and CDR2 ANQGSEA. CDR3 bases: TGCAGCGTAGAGAAGAACACTGAAGCTTTCTTT. Its translation is CSVEKNTEAFF.

This clonotype has a count of ten or more. This chain uses TRBV27 with TRBJ2-2; possibly TRBD2 for D (5 bases). V lost 6 bases to trimming and J lost 6 bases, with 8 bases between them. Germline V CDR1 and CDR2: MNHEY, SMNVEV (reference sequence). This CDR3 spans 12 amino acids. The CDR3 DNA sequence: TGTGCCAGCAGGACTATCTCCGGGGAGCTGTTTTTT. Translation: CASRTISGELFF.

This clonotype has ten or more counts. V and J are TRBV12-3 or TRBV12-4 and TRBJ1-1, with a tentative D call TRBD1 (5 bases). V lost 3 bases and J 1 base, leaving 12 bases between the germline ends. The CDR3 runs to 15 residues. The CDR3 region has the DNA TGTGCCAGCAGTTTGAGGGGCAGCTCGAACACTGAAGCTTTCTTT. It encodes CASSLRGSSNTEAFF.

The rearrangement links TRBV7-2 to TRBJ2-7, with 7 bases fitting TRBD2. The CDR3 sequence is 15 residues long. Trimming took 4 bases from V and 3 from J; bases not matched to a gene: 9. Germline CDR1 and CDR2: SGHTA and FQGNSA. For the CDR3, the DNA is TGTGCCAGCAGCTCGGCGGGAGTGCTGGACTACGAGCAGTACTTC. Protein product: CASSSAGVLDYEQYF. The full variable domain, with the rest looked up from reference TRBV7-2 and TRBJ2-7, is GAGVSQSPSNKVTEKGKDVELRCDPISGHTALYWYRQSLGQGLEFLIYFQGNSAPDKSGLPSDRFSAERTGGSVSTLTIQRTQQEDSAVYLCASSSAGVLDYEQYFGPGTRLTVT.

This clonotype was recorded at least ten times. The chain joins TRBV18 to TRBJ2-5; possible D gene TRBD2, 6 bases. The V gene lost 3 bases and the J gene lost 1 base, with 9 bases spanning the gap. This CDR3 region has 14 residues. Per the germline V gene, CDR1 is KGHSH and CDR2 is LQKENI. In DNA, the CDR3 is TGTGCCAGCTCACCCTTAGCGGCCCAAGAGACCCAGTACTTC. The encoded protein is CASSPLAAQETQYF.

As for this clonotype: This clone may be a read error of a much larger clone one base away. The chain recombines TRBV3-1 with TRBJ2-1, with D maybe TRBD1 (7 bases). Germline V gene data show CDR1 as LGHDT and CDR2 as YNNKEL (reference sequence). Trimming shortened V by 0 bases and J by 9 bases, and 21 bases separated the two germline ends. The CDR3 covers 17 residues. As DNA, the CDR3 is TGTGCCAGCAGCCAAGATTTAGCATCTAGCAGGGGGGCTGAGCAGTTCTTC. Translating it yields CASSQDLASSRGAEQFF.

This clonotype was recorded a few times. The J gene is TRBJ2-7, the V gene TRBV25-1, with unresolved D. Germline CDR1 reads MGHDK; CDR2 reads SYGVNS. This CDR3 comprises 12 residues. V lost 8 bases and J lost 3, with 11 bases in between. CDR3 sequence: CASSYNSYEQYF. As DNA, the CDR3 is TGTGCCAGCTCTTACAACAGCTACGAGCAGTACTTC.

This clonotype came up a few times. The V gene is TRBV11-2, the J gene TRBJ2-5, with 11 bases fitting TRBD2. Germline CDR1 SGHAT, CDR2 FQNNGV. The ends lost 2 bases at V and 2 bases at J; junction bases unmatched: 4. The CDR3 is 16 amino acids. CDR3 nucleotides: TGTGCCAGCAGCTTACTCCTAGCGGGGGGACAAGAGACCCAGTACTTC. It yields the protein CASSLLLAGGQETQYF.

The chain carries TRBV12-3 or TRBV12-4 and TRBJ1-2; 11 positions agree with TRBD1. The V segment lost 5 bases and the J segment 4 bases; nucleotides outside the gene matches: 6. This CDR3 region has 15 residues. CDR3 loop: CASSRLGTGGYGYTF. The CDR3 DNA reads TGTGCCAGCAGTCGACTTGGGACAGGGGGCTATGGCTACACCTTC.

This sequence joins TRBV20-1 and TRBJ2-1, with TRBD2 matching 12 bases. The CDR3 is made up of 16 amino acids. The germline gives CDR1 DFQATT, CDR2 SNEGSKA (reference sequence). After removal of 3 bases from V and 4 bases from J, the junction contained 7 bases not matched to a gene. The CDR3 sequence is CSASPSGGAVYNEQFF. The CDR3 nucleotides are TGCAGTGCTAGCCCTAGCGGGGGGGCAGTATACAATGAGCAGTTCTTC.

This clonotype was observed many times. The V call is TRBV2, the J call TRBJ2-4, with 7 bases that match TRBD1. In germline, CDR1 is SNHLY, CDR2 FYNNEI. Unmatched junction bases numbered 10, after V lost 4 bases and J lost 4 bases. This CDR3 comprises 16 residues. CDR3 nucleotide sequence: TGTGCCAGCAGTGGGGCTTTGGGACAGATGAAAAACATTCAGTACTTC. Protein: CASSGALGQMKNIQYF.

This clonotype was observed a handful of times. CDR3 nucleotides: TGTGCCAGCAGTGTTCAGGCTAACACTGAAGCTTTCTTT. Protein product: CASSVQANTEAFF. This chain joins TRBV2 and TRBJ1-1; no definite D call. The CDR3 covers 13 residues. V lost 4 bases, J lost 2 bases, and 8 bases lay in between. Germline V lookup: CDR1 SNHLY, CDR2 FYNNEI.

This clonotype occurred many times. This chain uses TRBV4-2 with TRBJ2-1, with TRBD1 matching over 7 bases. The CDR3 loop spans 15 amino acids. Germline lookup yields CDR1 LGHNA and CDR2 YNFKEQ. J gave up 3 bases and V 1 base, and 3 bases lay outside the gene matches. This CDR3 is CASSQGDRDYNEQFF. CDR3 DNA sequence: TGTGCCAGCAGCCAAGGAGACAGGGACTACAATGAGCAGTTCTTC.

The CDR3 loop is CSVAPQGFYEQYF. The DNA for the CDR3 is TGCAGCGTTGCCCCCCAGGGTTTCTACGAGCAGTACTTC. This chain joins TRBV29-1 and TRBJ2-7; a weak D match, TRBD1 (5 bases). Trimming pared 4 bases from V and 3 bases from J, leaving 13 bases between. The CDR3 loop spans 13 amino acids. Germline loops: CDR1 SQVTM, CDR2 ANQGSEA.

This clonotype occurred a few times. This chain joins TRBV10-3 and TRBJ1-5, with 7 nucleotides matching TRBD1. The V gene's germline CDR1 is ENHRY and CDR2 SYGVKD. Trimming took 6 bases from V and 0 from J; bases not matched to a gene: 5. This CDR3 comprises 15 residues. The CDR3 here is CAISTGEPSNQPQHF. The CDR3 DNA is TGTGCCATCAGCACAGGGGAACCTAGCAATCAGCCCCAGCATTTT.

This clonotype was recorded a few times. The genes are TRBV10-3 and TRBJ1-1; D gene unclear. The CDR3 runs 15 residues. V was shortened by 0 bases and J by 0 bases, with 8 bases between the two germline ends. In germline, CDR1 is ENHRY, CDR2 SYGVKD. CDR3 bases: TGTGCCATCAGTGAGTCCGGGATTATGAACACTGAAGCTTTCTTT. This codes for CAISESGIMNTEAFF.

At least ten counts were recorded for this clonotype. The rearrangement links TRBV19 to TRBJ1-5; D is undetermined. Trimming stripped 0 bases from V and 9 bases from J, with 9 bases between. Per germline, CDR1 LNHDA and CDR2 SQIVND (reference sequence). This CDR3 has 13 amino acids. The CDR3 region is CASSIDHGRPQHF. The CDR3 coding sequence is TGTGCCAGTAGTATAGATCACGGCAGGCCCCAGCATTTT.

This clonotype was seen repeatedly, ten times or more. The J gene is TRBJ2-7, the V gene TRBV27, with 11 positions matching TRBD1. Germline V lookup: CDR1 MNHEY, CDR2 SMNVEV (reference sequence). J lost 6 bases, V lost 4 bases, and 8 bases had no gene match. There are 15 residues in the CDR3. The CDR3 bases are TGTGCCAGCAGTTCATCGGACAGGGGGCTGAGCGAGCAGTACTTC. Protein: CASSSSDRGLSEQYF.

This clonotype was seen only a few times. This chain links TRBV9 with TRBJ2-7, with D perhaps matching TRBD1 (6 bases). The V gene lost 3 bases and the J gene lost 5 bases, with 15 bases spanning the gap. Germline CDR1 is SGDLS and CDR2 is YYNGEE. CDR3 size: 14 residues. In DNA form, the CDR3 reads TGTGCCAGCAGCGATGGGGCAGGGGCTGACGAGCAGTACTTC. Translating it yields CASSDGAGADEQYF.

The chain links TRBV5-6 to TRBJ1-1, with D possibly matching TRBD1 (6 bases). The CDR3 length is 16 residues. Germline assignment: CDR1 SGHDT and CDR2 YYEEEE. The ends were cut back, 0 bases at V and 1 base at J, with 13 bases in the middle. The CDR3 DNA sequence: TGTGCCAGCAGCTTGGCCTTTAGGGGGTGGAACACTGAAGCTTTCTTT. Encoded protein: CASSLAFRGWNTEAFF.